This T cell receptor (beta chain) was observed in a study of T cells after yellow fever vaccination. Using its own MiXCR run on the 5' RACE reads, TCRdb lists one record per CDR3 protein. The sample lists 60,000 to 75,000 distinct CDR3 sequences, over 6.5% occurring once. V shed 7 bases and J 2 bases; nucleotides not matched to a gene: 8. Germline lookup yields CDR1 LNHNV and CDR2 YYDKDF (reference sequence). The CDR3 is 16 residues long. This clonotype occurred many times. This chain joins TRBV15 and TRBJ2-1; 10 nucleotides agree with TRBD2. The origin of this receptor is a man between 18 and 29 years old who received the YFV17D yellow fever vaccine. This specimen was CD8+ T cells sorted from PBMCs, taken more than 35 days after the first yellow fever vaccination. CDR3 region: CATIGAGGMAYNEQFF. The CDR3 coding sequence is TGTGCCACCATAGGAGCGGGGGGGATGGCCTACAATGAGCAGTTCTTC.